Presented here are 9 T cell receptor beta chains from one specimen sequenced in a study of CXCR3-negative and CXCR3-positive naive CD8 T cells. These receptors have no known antigen. The authors prepared UMI-labeled TRB cDNA libraries by 5' RACE. TCRdb reworked the 5' RACE reads into one entry per CDR3 protein, no DNA. The sample shows tens of thousands of distinct CDR3 sequences, and 0.75% to 0.95% sits with its ten largest clones. Whole-study results and caveats: When CXCR3-positive naive cells were set against CXCR3-negative naive cells, the former had more hydrophobic TRB CDR3s.

The sample comprised naive CXCR3+ CD8+ T cells from blood. Regarding subset: CD45RO-CCR7+CD27+CD95- naive CD8+ T cells expressing CXCR3 (TNR3+). All receptors come from a human donor in good health. Some clones in this sample may be carry-over from other donors' samples.

The V and J genes are TRBV7-2 and TRBJ2-2. CDR1 SGHTA and CDR2 FQGNSA come from the germline V gene. The CDR3 is 14 residues long. CDR3 residues: CASSLVTVTGELFF.

The V gene is TRBV28, the J gene TRBJ2-5; TCRdb lists TRBD1, though no DNA is available to test this call. The CDR3 is 14 residues long. Germline V CDR1 and CDR2: MDHEN, SYDVKM. CDR3 residues: CASSPVEYQETQYF. The full variable domain, its missing parts supplied by reference TRBV28 and TRBJ2-5, is DVKVTQSSRYLVKRTGEKVFLECVQDMDHENMFWYRQDPGLGLRLIYFSYDVKMKEKGDIPEGYSVSREKKERFSLILESASTNQTSMYLCASSPVEYQETQYFGPGTRLLVL.

The chain carries TRBV2 and TRBJ2-1. This CDR3 has 16 amino acids. The germline gives CDR1 SNHLY, CDR2 FYNNEI. This CDR3 reads CASIDSFLTKYNEQFF.

The chain has TRBV10-3 and TRBJ2-5; TCRdb gives TRBD1 as the D gene, but with no DNA this cannot be confirmed. CDR3 length: 15 residues. Germline CDR1 reads ENHRY; CDR2 reads SYGVKD. CDR3 residues: CAISDEGTAEETQYF.

The genes are TRBV6-6 and TRBJ2-7; no DNA is available, so the TRBD2 call from TCRdb remains unchecked. Germline loops: CDR1 MNHNY, CDR2 SVGAGI (reference sequence). CDR3 length: 15 residues. CDR3 region: CASSYSQDYFYEQYF.

V is TRBV29-1 and J is TRBJ2-5; without DNA, the TCRdb call of TRBD1 cannot be checked. Germline values: CDR1 SQVTM, CDR2 ANQGSEA. This CDR3 contains 15 residues. CDR3 region: CSVEDRGAPQETQYF.

This chain uses TRBV11-2 with TRBJ2-3; as DNA is missing, the TRBD1 call by TCRdb cannot be tested. Germline CDR1 and CDR2: SGHAT and FQNNGV. This CDR3 has 12 residues. CDR3 sequence reads: CASSGGVDTQYF.

The V call is TRBV28, the J call TRBJ2-3; lacking DNA, the TRBD1 call made by TCRdb goes unchecked. Germline CDR1 MDHEN, CDR2 SYDVKM. This CDR3 has 14 residues. The CDR3 region is CASRNRGLEDTQYF.

The rearrangement uses TRBV3-1 and TRBJ2-5; with no DNA, the TCRdb D assignment of TRBD1 cannot be verified. Germline V CDR1 and CDR2: LGHDT, YNNKEL (reference sequence). The CDR3 is made up of 15 amino acids. CDR3 loop: CASSARTDYQKTQYF.